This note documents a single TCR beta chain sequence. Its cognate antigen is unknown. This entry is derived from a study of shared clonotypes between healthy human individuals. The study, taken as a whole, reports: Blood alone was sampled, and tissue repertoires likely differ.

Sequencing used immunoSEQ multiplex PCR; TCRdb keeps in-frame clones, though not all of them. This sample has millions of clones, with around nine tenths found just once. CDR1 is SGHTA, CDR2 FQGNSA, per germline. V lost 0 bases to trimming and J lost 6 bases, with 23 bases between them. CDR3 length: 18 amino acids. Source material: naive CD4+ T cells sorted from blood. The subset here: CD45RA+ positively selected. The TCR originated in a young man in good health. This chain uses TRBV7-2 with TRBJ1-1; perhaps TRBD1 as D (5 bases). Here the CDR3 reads CASSLASSGGSRGAEAFF. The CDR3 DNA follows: TGTGCCAGCAGCTTAGCCTCGTCGGGGGGGTCCCGAGGCGCTGAAGCTTTCTTT.